This T cell receptor (beta chain) is from a study of blood T cell repertoires in COVID-19. Study as a whole: Whether acute or convalescent, the COVID-19 samples came from the United States, Italy and Spain. From T cells, B-cell-depleted T cells, or PBMCs came the material, which was cDNA or gDNA.

V lost 1 base and J lost 6, with 16 bases in between. The germline CDR1 and CDR2 sequences are KGHSH and LQKENI. There are 15 residues in the CDR3. In the study's own analysis: By means of reference gene primer amplification, nucleated cell counts were estimated. Assay: immunoSEQ multiplex PCR; the TCRdb copy retains only in-frame clones and omits some. V and J calls and clone size are given by that table; D and trimming were obtained from the DNA. The sample consists of around 97,000 clones, around 88% of them appearing once. The sample taken for sequencing was peripheral blood. The sequence derives from a human donor in a cohort sampled during active COVID-19. This sequence joins TRBV18 and TRBJ2-7; D call uncertain. CDR3 in DNA: TGTGCCAGCTCACCACGGCAGGCAGCTGAAGGCGAGCAGTACTTC. This sequence encodes CASSPRQAAEGEQYF.